The present entry profiles one T cell receptor (beta chain) with its context. Sequencing used immunoSEQ multiplex PCR; TCRdb keeps in-frame clones, though not all of them. This sample carries about 180,000 clones, 86% of them seen once, and the ten largest clones take under 3%. This entry belongs to a study of blood T cell repertoires in COVID-19. About the study: PBMCs, B-cell-depleted T cells, or T cells were the source of the cDNA or gDNA that made up the material.

CDR1 and CDR2 from the germline V gene are MNHEY and SMNVEV (reference sequence). This CDR3 contains 15 residues. Trimming removed 4 bases from V and 9 bases from J; junction bases left unmatched: 5. The sample taken for sequencing was peripheral blood. The clonotype originates from a woman younger than 45 with active or convalescent COVID-19. The chain joins TRBV27 to TRBJ2-1; 14 nucleotides match TRBD2. CDR3 loop: CASSSGTSGSGEQFF. The CDR3 nucleotides are TGTGCCAGCAGTTCCGGGACTAGCGGGAGTGGTGAGCAGTTCTTC.